This T cell receptor beta chain was sequenced in a study of cytomegalovirus exposure and HLA in healthy donors. PCR was performed using 60 Vbeta and 13 Jbeta primers. TCRdb's table, derived via immunoSEQ multiplex PCR, lists solely in-frame clones and lacks some. The data contain 220,000 or so clones, approximately 68% of them singletons. Germline V gives CDR1 SEHNR, CDR2 FQNEAQ (reference sequence). V lost 5 bases to trimming and J lost 6 bases; unmatched junction nucleotides: 7. This CDR3 region has 14 residues. The source material was PBMCs. The sequence was collected from a woman aged 30 to 39 in good health and CMV-seronegative. This chain uses TRBV7-9 with TRBJ2-1, with 7 bases aligning to TRBD2. The CDR3 loop is CASSLTSEANEQFF. For the CDR3, the DNA is TGTGCCAGCAGCCTCACTAGCGAGGCCAATGAGCAGTTCTTC.